This T cell receptor beta chain was retrieved from a study of a mutant IDH1 vaccine in newly diagnosed glioma. Across the whole study: Patients in the study were vaccinated eight times, receiving shots in weeks 1, 3, 5, 7, 11, 15, 19 and 23. Vaccinations were initiated 4-6 weeks following radiotherapy alone, or were given together with temozolomide cycles. Treated patients had a mean age of about 40 years and a sex split that was roughly 62% male and roughly 38% female. Patients got radiotherapy, temozolomide, or both beforehand, and most got both.

TCRdb's copy holds only in-frame clones and misses some; the assay was immunoSEQ multiplex PCR. The sample consists of some 42,000 clones, about 80% of them appearing once. The V and J ends lost 7 bases and 4 bases respectively, with 16 bases between them. Germline V CDR1 and CDR2: GTSNPN, SVGIG (reference sequence). This CDR3 has 13 amino acids. Worth noting for this clone: The antigen is undetermined.

As for time point: week 23, last vaccination. Vaccinated patients received 300 ug of mutant IDH1 20-mer peptide per dose, with topical imiquimod. Specimen: PBMCs, collected from a glioma patient whose treatment included an IDH1 peptide vaccine. The V gene is TRBV30, the J gene TRBJ1-2, with a possible D match to TRBD1 (5 bases). This clonotype originated in a man in his fifties with glioma. CDR3 region: CASKIGGSYGYTF. Written as DNA, the CDR3 is TGTGCCTCGAAGATCGGGGGAAGCTATGGCTACACCTTC. The complete variable domain, with remaining parts taken from reference TRBV30 and TRBJ1-2, reads SQTIHQWPATLVQPVGSPLSLECTVEGTSNPNLYWYRQAAGRGLQLLFYSVGIGQISSEVPQNLSASRPQDRQFILSSKKLLLSDSGFYLCASKIGGSYGYTFGSGTRLTVV.